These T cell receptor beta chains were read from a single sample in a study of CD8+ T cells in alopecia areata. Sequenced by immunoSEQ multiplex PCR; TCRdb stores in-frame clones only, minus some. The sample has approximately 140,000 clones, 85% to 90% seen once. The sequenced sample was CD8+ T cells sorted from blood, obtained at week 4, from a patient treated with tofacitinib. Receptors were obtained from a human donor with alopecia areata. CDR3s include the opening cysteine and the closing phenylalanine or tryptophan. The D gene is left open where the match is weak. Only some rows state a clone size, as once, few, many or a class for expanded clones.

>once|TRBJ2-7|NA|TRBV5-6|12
CASSFSSYEQYF
TGTGCCAGCAGCTTTAGTTCCTACGAGCAGTACTTC
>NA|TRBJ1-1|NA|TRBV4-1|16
CASSQASTDRNTEAFF
TGCGCCAGCAGCCAGGCTTCGACAGACAGGAACACTGAAGCTTTCTTT
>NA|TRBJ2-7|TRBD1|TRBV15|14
CATSIGQGAYEQYF
TGTGCCACCAGCATTGGACAGGGGGCCTACGAGCAGTACTTC
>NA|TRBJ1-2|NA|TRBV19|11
CAIQTSYGYTF
TGTGCCATCCAGACTTCCTATGGCTACACCTTC
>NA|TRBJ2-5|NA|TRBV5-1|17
CASSLTTGWPWEETQYF
TGCGCCAGCAGCTTGACTACTGGATGGCCTTGGGAAGAGACCCAGTACTTC
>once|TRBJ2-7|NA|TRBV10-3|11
CAISESGEQYF
TGTGCCATCAGTGAGTCGGGCGAGCAGTACTTC
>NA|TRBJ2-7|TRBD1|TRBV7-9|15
CASSFPDRDAYEQYF
TGTGCCAGCAGCTTTCCCGACAGGGATGCTTACGAGCAGTACTTC
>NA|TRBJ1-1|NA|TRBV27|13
CATSGSLATEAFF
TGTGCCACCTCAGGGTCCTTGGCCACTGAAGCTTTCTTT
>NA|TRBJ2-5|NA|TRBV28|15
CASSLARGYQETQYF
TGTGCCAGCAGCCTCGCCAGAGGGTACCAAGAGACCCAGTACTTC
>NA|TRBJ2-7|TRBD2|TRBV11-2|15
CASSLASGGTYEQYF
TGTGCCAGCAGCTTAGCTAGCGGGGGGACTTACGAGCAGTACTTC
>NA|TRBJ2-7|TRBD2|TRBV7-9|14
CASSESGRAYEQYF
TGTGCCAGCAGCGAAAGCGGGAGGGCCTACGAGCAGTACTTC
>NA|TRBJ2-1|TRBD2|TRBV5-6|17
CASSHSPGLVPSNEQFF
TGTGCCAGCAGCCATTCACCGGGACTAGTTCCAAGCAATGAGCAGTTCTTC
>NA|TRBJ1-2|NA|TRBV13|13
CASSLGTGVGYTF
TGTGCCAGCAGCTTAGGGACAGGAGTTGGCTACACCTTC
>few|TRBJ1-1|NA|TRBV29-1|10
CSVFRREAFF
TGCAGCGTTTTCCGTCGTGAAGCTTTCTTT
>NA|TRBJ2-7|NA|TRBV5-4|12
CASRDSYYEQYF
TGTGCCAGCAGGGATTCTTACTACGAGCAGTACTTC
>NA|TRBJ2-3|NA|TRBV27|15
CASRNQWGGTDTQYF
TGTGCCAGCAGAAACCAATGGGGGGGCACAGATACGCAGTATTTT
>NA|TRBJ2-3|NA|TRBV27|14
CASSIPGGTDTQYF
TGTGCCAGCAGTATCCCAGGGGGCACAGATACGCAGTATTTT
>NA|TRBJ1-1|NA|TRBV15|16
CATSRSIQGRGTEAFF
TGTGCCACCAGCAGATCCATACAGGGCCGGGGCACTGAAGCTTTCTTT
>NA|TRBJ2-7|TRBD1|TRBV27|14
CATTSGTDSYEQYF
TGTGCCACAACCTCCGGGACAGATTCCTACGAGCAGTACTTC
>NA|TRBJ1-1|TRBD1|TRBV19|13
CASTDRGPTEAFF
TGTGCCAGTACCGACAGGGGGCCCACTGAAGCTTTCTTT
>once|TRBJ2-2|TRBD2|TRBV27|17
CASSLSGLAGGTGELFF
TGTGCCAGCAGTTTATCGGGACTAGCGGGGGGCACCGGGGAGCTGTTTTTT
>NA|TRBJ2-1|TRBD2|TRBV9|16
CASRWTSGRQGNEQFF
TGTGCCAGCAGGTGGACTAGCGGGAGGCAGGGGAATGAGCAGTTCTTC
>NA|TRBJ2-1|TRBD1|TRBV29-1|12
CSVTGGYNEQFF
TGCAGCGTTACAGGGGGTTACAATGAGCAGTTCTTC
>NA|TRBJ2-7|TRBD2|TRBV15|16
CATSSEIAGGLYEQYF
TGTGCCACCAGCAGCGAGATAGCGGGAGGCCTCTACGAGCAGTACTTC
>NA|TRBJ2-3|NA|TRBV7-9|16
CASSPTDGAQTDTQYF
TGTGCCAGCAGCCCAACCGACGGGGCCCAAACAGATACGCAGTATTTT
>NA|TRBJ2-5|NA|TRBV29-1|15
CSVEDQGPGQETQYF
TGCAGCGTTGAAGATCAGGGGCCAGGGCAAGAGACCCAGTACTTC
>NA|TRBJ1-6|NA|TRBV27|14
CASSLLWGASPLHF
TGTGCCAGCAGTTTATTGTGGGGGGCTTCACCCCTCCACTTT
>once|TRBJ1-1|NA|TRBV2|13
CASSQSLNTEAFF
TGTGCCAGCAGTCAATCCTTGAACACTGAAGCTTTCTTT
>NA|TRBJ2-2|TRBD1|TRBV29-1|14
CSVDRDTNTGELFF
TGCAGCGTCGACAGGGATACGAACACCGGGGAGCTGTTTTTT
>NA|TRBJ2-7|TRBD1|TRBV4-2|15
CASSQGFATGDEQYF
TGTGCCAGCAGCCAAGGGTTTGCGACAGGGGACGAGCAGTACTTC
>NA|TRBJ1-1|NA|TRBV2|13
CASRGMHRVDAFF
TGTGCCAGCCGGGGGATGCACAGGGTTGACGCTTTCTTT
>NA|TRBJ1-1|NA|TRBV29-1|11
CSGTRGTEAFF
TGCAGCGGAACACGAGGCACTGAAGCTTTCTTT
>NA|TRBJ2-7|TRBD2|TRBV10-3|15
CATSSGGDHAYEQYF
TGTGCCACCTCCTCGGGAGGGGACCATGCCTACGAGCAGTACTTC
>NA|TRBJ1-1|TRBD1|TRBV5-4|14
CASSGDRGFTEAFF
TGTGCCAGCAGCGGTGACAGGGGATTCACTGAAGCTTTCTTT
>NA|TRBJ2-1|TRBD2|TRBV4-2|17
CASSQESTSGVYNEQFF
TGTGCCAGCAGCCAAGAATCCACTAGCGGGGTCTACAATGAGCAGTTCTTC
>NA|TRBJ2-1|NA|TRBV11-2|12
CASSLDGPEQFF
TGTGCCAGCAGCTTAGATGGACCTGAGCAGTTCTTC
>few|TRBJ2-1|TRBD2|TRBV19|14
CAISLGGDYNEQFF
TGTGCCATTAGCCTGGGAGGGGACTACAATGAGCAGTTCTTC